Listed below are T cell receptor beta chains from one sample, sequenced in a study of T cells expressing NK-cell markers. Reprocessing the 5' RACE reads, TCRdb reports a single entry for every CDR3 protein and omits DNA. In all, the sample yields fewer than 550,000 distinct CDR3 sequences. The sequencing input was blood T cells: a sorted CD56 or NKG2C T cell subset, CD4+ or CD8+ T cells, or bulk PBMC T cells (not recorded which). The source of these receptors is a woman between 50 and 59 years old in good health. Both conserved end residues are part of each CDR3.

CDR3 protein: CASIGPPGLAGYEQFF
J gene: TRBJ2-1
V gene: TRBV12-3/TRBV12-4

CDR3 protein: CASSSNRGFGELFF
J gene: TRBJ2-2
V gene: TRBV11-2

CDR3 protein: CATSGPGTGAVGANVLTF
J gene: TRBJ2-6
V gene: TRBV24-1

CDR3 protein: CASTRGRTNYGYTF
J gene: TRBJ1-2
V gene: TRBV12-3/TRBV12-4

CDR3 protein: CASSGTGWRSGELFF
J gene: TRBJ2-2
V gene: TRBV7-7

CDR3 protein: CASISGASTDTQYF
J gene: TRBJ2-3
V gene: TRBV6-5

CDR3 protein: CSISLASSYNEQFF
J gene: TRBJ2-1
V gene: TRBV29-1

CDR3 protein: CASTFSNEQFF
J gene: TRBJ2-1
V gene: TRBV6-1

CDR3 protein: CSARRGEANTGELFF
J gene: TRBJ2-2
V gene: TRBV29-1

CDR3 protein: CASSQDRTSGSSYNEQFF
J gene: TRBJ2-1
V gene: TRBV4-2

CDR3 protein: CASSSARAETQYF
J gene: TRBJ2-5
V gene: TRBV11-2

CDR3 protein: CATSGRTGVDAETQYF
J gene: TRBJ2-5
V gene: TRBV15

CDR3 protein: CASSEVFRRTYEQYF
J gene: TRBJ2-7
V gene: TRBV6-1

CDR3 protein: CASSSEVPTGAFF
J gene: TRBJ1-1
V gene: TRBV6-1

CDR3 protein: CASRETGGGGNIQYF
J gene: TRBJ2-4
V gene: TRBV5-6

CDR3 protein: CSSGRGDTQYF
J gene: TRBJ2-3
V gene: TRBV20-1

CDR3 protein: CSATGGRGNQPQHF
J gene: TRBJ1-5
V gene: TRBV20-1

CDR3 protein: CASSDPTGPSLDEQFF
J gene: TRBJ2-1
V gene: TRBV12-3/TRBV12-4

CDR3 protein: CASGSAGGTGELFF
J gene: TRBJ2-2
V gene: TRBV12-3/TRBV12-4

CDR3 protein: CASSSGLAGGIEQFF
J gene: TRBJ2-1
V gene: TRBV7-3

CDR3 protein: CASFRGQAYNEQFF
J gene: TRBJ2-1
V gene: TRBV2

CDR3 protein: CASSPSGTDTQYF
J gene: TRBJ2-3
V gene: TRBV18

CDR3 protein: CASSALESYEQYF
J gene: TRBJ2-7
V gene: TRBV6-6

CDR3 protein: CASSLEATNEKLFF
J gene: TRBJ1-4
V gene: TRBV5-1

CDR3 protein: CASSEGAGSEYF
J gene: TRBJ2-7
V gene: TRBV2

CDR3 protein: CASSLRTSGPYNEQFF
J gene: TRBJ2-1
V gene: TRBV27

CDR3 protein: CASSVAGGYTEAFF
J gene: TRBJ1-1
V gene: TRBV2

CDR3 protein: CASSLGASQIGDTQYF
J gene: TRBJ2-3
V gene: TRBV19

CDR3 protein: CASSLGSFTDTQYF
J gene: TRBJ2-3
V gene: TRBV5-1

CDR3 protein: CATSQTDRAGTEAFF
J gene: TRBJ1-1
V gene: TRBV15

CDR3 protein: CSVGVSGTSYEQYF
J gene: TRBJ2-7
V gene: TRBV29-1

CDR3 protein: CAISESGTSGWRTDTQYF
J gene: TRBJ2-3
V gene: TRBV10-3

CDR3 protein: CSAGRTGGYTF
J gene: TRBJ1-2
V gene: TRBV20-1

CDR3 protein: CASSPPGLAGGREEEQFF
J gene: TRBJ2-1
V gene: TRBV18

CDR3 protein: CAIPLRGVPGYTF
J gene: TRBJ1-2
V gene: TRBV10-3

CDR3 protein: CASSQGYSGRNEQFF
J gene: TRBJ2-1
V gene: TRBV4-1

CDR3 protein: CASSSGGWGNEQFF
J gene: TRBJ2-1
V gene: TRBV3-1

CDR3 protein: CASTRTALQETQYF
J gene: TRBJ2-5
V gene: TRBV30

CDR3 protein: CASSPLAGVPYNEQFF
J gene: TRBJ2-1
V gene: TRBV4-2

CDR3 protein: CAWSVRGNIQYF
J gene: TRBJ2-4
V gene: TRBV30

CDR3 protein: CASSSSSGTSGNLDTQYF
J gene: TRBJ2-3
V gene: TRBV27